The 24 T cell receptor beta chains below were found in one sample sequenced in a study of shared clonotypes between healthy human individuals (dated by TCRdb to the early 2020s). The library was produced with the immunoSEQ multiplex PCR assay. TCRdb re-hosts the immuneACCESS table, in-frame sequences only. Its copies lack some clones; in the studies checked, an unresolved V gene accounts for under half of them, and the cause for the rest is not known. This sample gives about 2.1 million clones in total; about 94% of them show up just once. The ten largest account for approximately 1.6% of the sample. For the CD8 naive samples, CD45RO-negative cells were positively selected for CCR7, yielding a CD45RA+CCR7+ population from which TemRA cells were excluded. Sequencing was carried out using naive CD8+ T cells from PBMCs. The meaning of the sample's cell subset or site label: CD45RA+CCR7+. These receptors all stem from a man aged 18 to 29 in good health. Some clones in this sample may be carry-over from other donors' samples.

CDR3: CASSYPLRRVPEAFF. The CDR3 nucleotides read TGTGCCAGCAGTTACCCCTTGCGCAGGGTCCCTGAAGCTTTCTTT. The chain combines TRBV28 with TRBJ1-1; possible D gene TRBD1, 5 bases. The CDR3 totals 15 residues. CDR1 and CDR2 (germline): MDHEN, SYDVKM. Between the trimmed V and J ends, which lost 4 bases and 6 bases, there was a span of 18 bases.

This sequence joins TRBV7-8 and TRBJ2-7, with no clear D. CDR3 length equals 14 residues. Trimming took 2 bases from V and 2 from J, leaving 10 bases between them. CDR1 is SGHVS and CDR2 is FQNEAQ in the germline V gene. CDR3 residues: CASSLYADTYEQYF. CDR3 nucleotides: TGTGCCAGCAGCTTATATGCGGATACCTACGAGCAGTACTTC.

The genes are TRBV11-2 and TRBJ1-5; no firm D call. V lost 1 base and J lost 4, with 11 bases in between. The CDR3 covers 15 residues. CDR1 SGHAT and CDR2 FQNNGV come from the germline V gene. This chain's CDR3 is CASSLGGSPNQPQHF. The CDR3 DNA reads as TGTGCCAGCAGCTTAGGCGGCAGCCCAAATCAGCCCCAGCATTTT.

The V gene is TRBV28, the J gene TRBJ1-5; possibly TRBD1 for D (6 bases). There are 15 residues in the CDR3. The germline V gene has CDR1 MDHEN and CDR2 SYDVKM. V shed 7 bases and J shed 2 bases, with 15 bases lying between them. CDR3 nucleotide sequence: TGTGCCAGCACGTCCAGGGGATATGGCAATCAGCCCCAGCATTTT. Translation gives CASTSRGYGNQPQHF.

The chain combines TRBV5-6 with TRBJ2-5; TRBD1 matches 8 bases. The CDR3 totals 14 residues. Germline CDR1 SGHDT, CDR2 YYEEEE. V gave up 3 bases and J gave up 5 bases; unmatched junction bases: 6. CDR3 DNA sequence: TGTGCCAGCAGCTCGCAGGACAGGGCGGAGACCCAGTACTTC. Its translation is CASSSQDRAETQYF. Based on the CDR3 plus reference TRBV5-6 and TRBJ2-5, the full variable domain is DAGVTQSPTHLIKTRGQQVTLRCSPKSGHDTVSWYQQALGQGPQFIFQYYEEEERQRGNFPDRFSGHQFPNYSSELNVNALLLGDSALYLCASSSQDRAETQYFGPGTRLLVL.

This chain connects TRBV7-9 to TRBJ2-3; 7 nucleotides line up with TRBD1. The junction had 5 bases not matched to a gene; V was cut back by 0 bases and J by 14 bases. The CDR3 totals 12 residues. The germline CDR1 and CDR2 sequences are SEHNR and FQNEAQ (reference sequence). The CDR3 loop is CASSLAGQFPYF. CDR3 nucleotide sequence: TGTGCCAGCAGCTTAGCGGGACAGTTCCCGTATTTT.

The chain has TRBV10-1 and TRBJ2-7, with 9 bases fitting TRBD1. The germline V gene encodes CDR1 WNHNN and CDR2 SYGVQD (reference sequence). The CDR3 consists of 13 residues. V lost 10 bases and J lost 2; bases outside the gene matches: 6. CDR3 DNA: TGCGCCACTAGTGGGGACAGGGCCTACGAGCAGTACTTC. It encodes CATSGDRAYEQYF.

The rearrangement links TRBV2 to TRBJ2-1; tentative D call: TRBD1 (6 bases). The CDR3 is 14 amino acids. The V and J ends lost 8 bases and 6 bases respectively, with 17 bases between them. CDR1 SNHLY and CDR2 FYNNEI come from the germline V gene. The CDR3 DNA sequence: TGTGCCAGCCGCTGGGGGCCCCGGTCCAATGAGCAGTTCTTC. This sequence encodes CASRWGPRSNEQFF. The whole variable domain, remainder taken from reference TRBV2 and TRBJ2-1, is EPEVTQTPSHQVTQMGQEVILRCVPISNHLYFYWYRQILGQKVEFLVSFYNNEISEKSEIFDDQFSVERPDGSNFTLKIRSTKLEDSAMYFCASRWGPRSNEQFFGPGTRLTVL.

This chain joins TRBV4-3 and TRBJ2-1, with TRBD1 identical over 7 bases. The trim removed 3 bases at V and 6 bases at J, leaving 8 bases unmatched. CDR1 is LGHNA, CDR2 YSLEER, per germline. The CDR3 sequence is 15 residues long. The CDR3 bases are TGCGCCAGCAGCCAGTATCTGACAGGGAGCAATGAGCAGTTCTTC. This codes for CASSQYLTGSNEQFF.

In this sample, this clone turned up once. The sample holds other DNA sequences that translate to the same CDR3. Here the CDR3 DNA reads TGTGCCAGCAGCTCCCGAACCGGGAAAGAGACCCAGTACTTC. It is translated as CASSSRTGKETQYF. The chain employs TRBV7-2 and TRBJ2-5; D possibly corresponds to TRBD2 (5 bases). V lost 4 bases to trimming and J lost 3 bases, with 12 bases between them. The length of the CDR3 is 14 residues. Looked up from germline, CDR1 is SGHTA and CDR2 is FQGNSA.

The chain carries TRBV10-1 and TRBJ2-2; D call uncertain. There are 13 residues in the CDR3. Germline V gene lookup returns CDR1 WNHNN and CDR2 SYGVQD (reference sequence). The V and J ends lost 4 bases and 8 bases respectively, with 11 bases between them. Here the CDR3 reads CASSAVVSGELFF. The CDR3 coding sequence is TGCGCCAGCAGTGCGGTAGTTTCAGGGGAGCTGTTTTTT.

The chain combines TRBV10-1 with TRBJ2-7; TRBD2 might be the D (7 bases). The V gene's germline CDR1 is WNHNN and CDR2 SYGVQD (reference sequence). There are 15 residues in the CDR3. Trimming cost V 0 bases and J 4 bases, with 13 bases left between them. The CDR3 sequence: CASSESAGADYEQYF. The CDR3 DNA is TGCGCCAGCAGTGAGTCGGCGGGGGCGGATTACGAGCAGTACTTC.

The chain is built from TRBV28 and TRBJ2-1, with D uncertain. CDR1 is MDHEN and CDR2 is SYDVKM in the germline V gene. The CDR3 runs 15 residues. V was cut by 7 bases and J by 3 bases, with 16 bases left in between. DNA of the CDR3: TGTGCCAGCATTTCCGGATTAGCCGACTACAATGAGCAGTTCTTC. This encodes CASISGLADYNEQFF.

This chain uses TRBV27 with TRBJ1-1; maybe TRBD1 (6 bases). V dropped 8 bases and J dropped 2 bases, with 15 bases sitting between them. CDR3 length equals 14 residues. Germline-derived CDR1 and CDR2 are MNHEY and SMNVEV (reference sequence). The CDR3 nucleotides read TGTGCCAGCTCCTGGGGGGGCTTTAACACTGAAGCTTTCTTT. Protein product: CASSWGGFNTEAFF.

This rearrangement joins TRBV15 to TRBJ2-7; D gene unclear. In germline, CDR1 is LNHNV, CDR2 YYDKDF (reference sequence). The CDR3 covers 14 residues. Trimming took off 0 bases at V and 0 bases at J, with 6 bases between the two ends. The CDR3 here is CATSRDWSSYEQYF. As DNA, the CDR3 is TGTGCCACCAGCAGAGACTGGAGCTCCTACGAGCAGTACTTC.

The chain employs TRBV5-6 and TRBJ2-1; 9 positions match TRBD1. After removal of 4 bases from V and 4 bases from J, the junction contained 6 bases not matched to a gene. The CDR3 is made up of 15 amino acids. Looked up from germline, CDR1 is SGHDT and CDR2 is YYEEEE. CDR3 DNA sequence: TGTGCCAGCAGCGGAGGGACAGGGCCTTACAATGAGCAGTTCTTC. Its translation: CASSGGTGPYNEQFF.

This sequence joins TRBV28 and TRBJ1-1; D gene unclear. There are 15 residues in the CDR3. V shed 4 bases and J shed 0 bases, with 12 bases lying between them. From germline, CDR1 is MDHEN and CDR2 SYDVKM. CDR3 bases: TGTGCCAGCAGTTGGGCGCGGCAGATGAACACTGAAGCTTTCTTT. This gives the protein CASSWARQMNTEAFF.

The chain links TRBV28 to TRBJ1-2; a weak D match, TRBD1 (6 bases). Per germline, CDR1 MDHEN and CDR2 SYDVKM. The CDR3 is made up of 15 amino acids. Trimming shortened V by 2 bases and J by 4 bases, and 14 bases separated the two germline ends. CDR3 residues: CASSLRGDRAYGYTF. CDR3 nucleotides: TGTGCCAGCAGTTTAAGGGGGGACCGGGCCTATGGCTACACCTTC.

The chain combines TRBV4-1 with TRBJ2-7; TRBD2 matches at 10 bases. This CDR3 region has 15 residues. V dropped 4 bases and J dropped 2; count of bases not matched to a gene: 5. Germline values: CDR1 MGHRA, CDR2 YSYEKL. CDR3 in amino acids: CASSRKREGTYEQYF. The CDR3 coding sequence is TGCGCCAGCAGCCGCAAGCGGGAGGGGACCTACGAGCAGTACTTC.

About this clone itself: The identical CDR3 is also encoded by other nucleotide sequences in the sample. This chain links TRBV28 with TRBJ1-1; tentatively, D is TRBD1 (6 bases). Looked up from germline, CDR1 is MDHEN and CDR2 is SYDVKM. The V gene lost 6 bases and the J gene lost 5 bases, with 10 bases spanning the gap. The CDR3 runs 12 residues. The CDR3 loop is CASSVRGTEAFF. In DNA form, the CDR3 reads TGTGCCAGCAGCGTCAGGGGAACTGAAGCTTTCTTT.

The gene calls are TRBV9 and TRBJ2-2; 7 bases fit TRBD2. CDR3 length equals 18 residues. The ends lost 2 bases at V and 0 bases at J; junction bases unmatched: 10. Looked up from germline, CDR1 is SGDLS and CDR2 is YYNGEE. The CDR3 coding sequence is TGTGCCAGCAGCGTCTGGACAACTAGCGAGGCGAACACCGGGGAGCTGTTTTTT. Translated, it gives CASSVWTTSEANTGELFF.

The chain combines TRBV2 with TRBJ1-4, with a possible D match to TRBD1 (5 bases). The V gene lost 9 bases and the J gene lost 0 bases, with 23 bases spanning the gap. The CDR3 runs 18 residues. Per germline, CDR1 SNHLY and CDR2 FYNNEI. CDR3 sequence: CARSSTPTEHPTNEKLFF. The CDR3 DNA is TGTGCCAGGTCCTCGACACCGACAGAGCACCCAACTAATGAAAAACTGTTTTTT.

V gene TRBV11-2 combines with J gene TRBJ2-1; D perhaps matches TRBD2 (9 bases). V was cut by 5 bases and J by 6 bases, with 29 bases left in between. Germline CDR1 reads SGHAT; CDR2 reads FQNNGV. The CDR3 covers 19 residues. The chain's CDR3 is CASSPPSHRGFSGGNEQFF. The CDR3 bases are TGTGCCAGCAGCCCCCCGTCCCACAGGGGGTTTAGCGGGGGCAATGAGCAGTTCTTC.

This CDR3 reads CASGWTSGTPAGGAQYF. CDR3 DNA: TGTGCTAGTGGTTGGACTAGCGGGACACCCGCGGGGGGGGCCCAGTACTTC. The rearrangement joins TRBV12-5 to TRBJ2-5; TRBD2 matches 12 bases. Germline CDR1 and CDR2: LGHNT and FRNRAP. The CDR3 loop spans 17 amino acids. V lost 4 bases and J lost 9; bases outside the gene matches: 15.